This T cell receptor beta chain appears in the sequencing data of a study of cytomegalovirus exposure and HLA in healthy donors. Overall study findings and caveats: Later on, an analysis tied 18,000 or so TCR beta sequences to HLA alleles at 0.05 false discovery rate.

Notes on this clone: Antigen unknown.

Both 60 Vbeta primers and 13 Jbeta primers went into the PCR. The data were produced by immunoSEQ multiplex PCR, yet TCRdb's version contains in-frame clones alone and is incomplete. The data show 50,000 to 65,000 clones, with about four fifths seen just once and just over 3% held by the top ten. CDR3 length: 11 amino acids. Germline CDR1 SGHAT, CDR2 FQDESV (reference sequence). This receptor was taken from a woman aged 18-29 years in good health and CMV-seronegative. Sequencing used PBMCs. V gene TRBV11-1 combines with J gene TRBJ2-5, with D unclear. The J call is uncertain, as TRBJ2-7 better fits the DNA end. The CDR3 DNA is TGTGCCAGCAGCTCATTGGGCGAGCAGTACTTC. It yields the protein CASSSLGEQYF.